This T cell receptor (beta chain) was profiled in a study of blood T cell repertoires in COVID-19. TCRdb's copy holds only in-frame clones and misses some; the assay was immunoSEQ multiplex PCR. Of about 250,000 clones in the sample, 70% to 90% were seen once. This CDR3 has 15 residues. V was shortened by 0 bases and J by 3 bases, with 12 bases between the two germline ends. The germline CDR1 and CDR2 sequences are MNHEY and SVGAGI. The V gene is TRBV6-5, the J gene TRBJ2-7, with D hard to call. The TCR originated in a man aged 18 to 30 who had recovered from COVID-19. The sample comprised PBMCs or T cells enriched from blood (not recorded which). The CDR3 loop is CASSYSGTPYYEQYF. The CDR3 DNA reads TGTGCCAGCAGTTACTCGGGCACCCCTTACTACGAGCAGTACTTC.